The 27 T cell receptor beta chains below come from one sample, sequenced in a study of a mutant IDH1 vaccine in newly diagnosed glioma. This sample's time point: baseline, week 1 (first vaccination visit). The sample's treatment: pre-vaccination baseline after standard-of-care therapy. Here immunoSEQ multiplex PCR was the method, and the copy in TCRdb shows in-frame clones only, minus some. Of approximately 15,000 clones listed, roughly 96% are singletons. The source material was peripheral blood mononuclear cells (PBMCs), sampled from a glioma patient treated with radiotherapy, temozolomide or both. All receptors derive from a woman aged 18-29 years with glioma. Some clones in this sample may be carry-over from other donors' samples.

CDR3 sequence reads: CASSLPRENTEAFF. The CDR3 DNA follows: TGTGCCAGCAGCTTACCAAGGGAGAACACTGAAGCTTTCTTT. The chain couples TRBV5-5 to TRBJ1-1; D is ambiguous. V lost 2 bases and J lost 1, with 9 bases in between. The CDR3 length is 14 residues. Germline CDR1 and CDR2: SGHKS and YYEKEE (reference sequence).

The chain links TRBV2 to TRBJ1-3, with TRBD1 matching 7 bases. The CDR3 length is 14 residues. Germline CDR1 and CDR2: SNHLY and FYNNEI. Unmatched junction bases numbered 4, after V lost 8 bases and J lost 0 bases. CDR3 DNA sequence: TGTGCCAGCGGGGGACAGAACTCTGGAAACACCATATATTTT. The encoded protein is CASGGQNSGNTIYF.

V gene TRBV7-2 combines with J gene TRBJ2-1; TRBD2 matches at 13 bases. Germline V gives CDR1 SGHTA, CDR2 FQGNSA. This CDR3 has 14 amino acids. The ends lost 8 bases at V and 6 bases at J; junction bases unmatched: 4. This CDR3 reads CASPGLAGPNEQFF. The CDR3 DNA reads TGTGCCAGCCCGGGACTAGCGGGACCCAATGAGCAGTTCTTC.

J is TRBJ2-1 and V is TRBV28, with D tentatively TRBD1 or TRBD2 (5 bases each). The CDR3 contains 14 residues. The germline CDR1 and CDR2 sequences are MDHEN and SYDVKM. The V end was cut by 1 base, the J end by 9 bases, with 13 bases between. This CDR3 is CASSLSSGSIEQFF. The CDR3 nucleotides are TGTGCCAGCAGTTTATCCTCAGGGAGTATTGAGCAGTTCTTC.

The rearrangement uses TRBV4-2 and TRBJ2-2; D unclear. V lost 4 bases and J lost 0, with 12 bases in between. Germline lookup yields CDR1 LGHNA and CDR2 YNFKEQ. This CDR3 is built from 16 residues. The CDR3 DNA is TGTGCCAGCAGCCGAGAGAGAGAAACGAACACCGGGGAGCTGTTTTTT. Amino acid sequence: CASSRERETNTGELFF.

The J gene is TRBJ2-2, the V gene TRBV19; unclear D gene. Trimming shortened V by 4 bases and J by 4 bases, and 4 bases separated the two germline ends. CDR1 is LNHDA, CDR2 SQIVND, per germline (reference sequence). This CDR3 has 12 residues. The CDR3 reads CASSRSTGELFF. The CDR3 nucleotides are TGTGCCAGTAGTAGGAGCACCGGGGAGCTGTTTTTT.

This rearrangement joins TRBV9 to TRBJ2-7; no clear D gene. The CDR3 is made up of 14 amino acids. V lost 1 base, J lost 1 base, and 9 bases lay in between. The V gene's germline CDR1 is SGDLS and CDR2 YYNGEE. The CDR3 DNA reads as TGTGCCAGCAGCGTAATGGAACAGTCCTACGAGCAGTACTTC. It is translated as CASSVMEQSYEQYF.

Here the CDR3 reads CASSAGAGEAFF. As DNA, the CDR3 is TGTGCCAGCAGTGCGGGGGCCGGTGAAGCTTTCTTT. V is TRBV2 and J is TRBJ1-1; D may be TRBD1 (6 bases). The CDR3 length is 12 residues. V lost 4 bases to trimming and J lost 7 bases, with 10 bases between them. Germline CDR1 and CDR2: SNHLY and FYNNEI.

The rearrangement links TRBV29-1 to TRBJ2-2; D gene uncertain. Germline V gene data show CDR1 as SQVTM and CDR2 as ANQGSEA. V gave up 7 bases and J gave up 7 bases, with 13 bases separating them. The CDR3 is made up of 12 amino acids. The CDR3 protein is CSADGNHGELFF. DNA of the CDR3: TGCAGCGCGGACGGAAATCACGGGGAGCTGTTTTTT.

V usage is TRBV28 and J usage is TRBJ1-2; tentatively, D is TRBD1 (5 bases). CDR3 length equals 11 residues. The germline V gene encodes CDR1 MDHEN and CDR2 SYDVKM. V was shortened by 5 bases and J by 7 bases, with 8 bases between the two germline ends. The CDR3: CASSVGTGYTF. The CDR3 DNA is TGTGCCAGCAGTGTGGGGACTGGCTACACCTTC.

The rearrangement uses TRBV5-1 and TRBJ2-3, with no clear D. Germline CDR1 is SGHRS and CDR2 is YFSETQ. Trimming stripped 3 bases from V and 1 base from J, with 12 bases between. The CDR3 runs 15 residues. CDR3 in amino acids: CASSSDPWGTDTQYF. The CDR3, as DNA: TGCGCCAGCAGCTCGGACCCGTGGGGCACAGATACGCAGTATTTT. The full variable domain, completed using reference TRBV5-1 and TRBJ2-3, is KAGVTQTPRYLIKTRGQQVTLSCSPISGHRSVSWYQQTPGQGLQFLFEYFSETQRNKGNFPGRFSGRQFSNSRSEMNVSTLELGDSALYLCASSSDPWGTDTQYFGPGTRLTVL.

The chain carries TRBV7-9 and TRBJ2-7, with D perhaps matching TRBD1 (6 bases). The CDR3 has 15 residues. V dropped 4 bases and J dropped 5 bases, with 18 bases sitting between them. The germline V gene has CDR1 SEHNR and CDR2 FQNEAQ (reference sequence). The CDR3 bases are TGTGCCAGCAGCTCGACCCTGCAGGGGCTCGACGAGCAGTACTTC. Its protein product is CASSSTLQGLDEQYF. Using reference TRBV7-9 and TRBJ2-7 for the parts outside the CDR3, the full variable domain is DTGVSQNPRHKITKRGQNVTFRCDPISEHNRLYWYRQTLGQGPEFLTYFQNEAQLEKSRLLSDRFSAERPKGSFSTLEIQRTEQGDSAMYLCASSSTLQGLDEQYFGPGTRLTVT.

The CDR3: CASSLMGTGTDTQYF. The CDR3 nucleotides are TGTGCCAGCAGCTTAATGGGGACTGGGACAGATACGCAGTATTTT. The J gene is TRBJ2-3, the V gene TRBV7-2; D is perhaps TRBD2 (6 bases). CDR1 and CDR2 from the germline V gene are SGHTA and FQGNSA. Trimming shortened V by 2 bases and J by 3 bases, and 12 bases separated the two germline ends. The CDR3 extends over 15 amino acids.

This rearrangement joins TRBV27 to TRBJ1-1; D is unclear. With 6 bases removed from V and 1 base from J, the gap between germline ends came to 15 bases. The CDR3 runs 15 residues. Per the germline V gene, CDR1 is MNHEY and CDR2 is SMNVEV (reference sequence). CDR3: CASRVTAGGNTEAFF. In nucleotides, the CDR3 is TGTGCCAGCAGGGTGACGGCCGGAGGGAACACTGAAGCTTTCTTT.

J is TRBJ2-2 and V is TRBV5-1; no firm D call. Germline values: CDR1 SGHRS, CDR2 YFSETQ. The germline V and J ends were trimmed by 0 bases and 0 bases, with 9 bases remaining between them. The CDR3 totals 16 residues. CDR3: CASSLAFQTNTGELFF. CDR3 nucleotide sequence: TGCGCCAGCAGCTTGGCCTTTCAGACGAACACCGGGGAGCTGTTTTTT.

The chain is built from TRBV29-1 and TRBJ2-7; maybe TRBD1 (5 bases). Germline-derived CDR1 and CDR2 are SQVTM and ANQGSEA. The length of the CDR3 is 14 residues. Trimming stripped 6 bases from V and 2 bases from J, with 17 bases between. This CDR3 is CSVGREIGPYEQYF. The CDR3 nucleotides read TGCAGCGTGGGCAGGGAAATAGGACCCTACGAGCAGTACTTC.

This chain uses TRBV7-2 with TRBJ2-3, with D possibly matching TRBD1 (5 bases). The germline V and J ends were trimmed by 2 bases and 1 base, with 13 bases remaining between them. The CDR3 runs 16 residues. CDR1 and CDR2 (germline): SGHTA, FQGNSA. The CDR3 bases are TGTGCCAGCAGCTTACCTCAGGGATTGGGCACAGATACGCAGTATTTT. Protein product: CASSLPQGLGTDTQYF.

The rearrangement uses TRBV6-6 and TRBJ1-3; D is unresolved. This CDR3 has 14 residues. Trimming cost V 7 bases and J 4 bases, with 14 bases left between them. Germline CDR1 is MNHNY and CDR2 is SVGAGI (reference sequence). The CDR3 loop reads CASTIGGSGNTIYF. The CDR3 coding sequence is TGTGCCAGCACCATAGGAGGCAGCGGAAACACCATATATTTT.

The genes are TRBV5-5 and TRBJ2-7, with no clear D. Per the germline V gene, CDR1 is SGHKS and CDR2 is YYEKEE (reference sequence). There are 13 residues in the CDR3. Trimming shortened V by 2 bases and J by 4 bases, and 10 bases separated the two germline ends. CDR3 sequence: CASSLRISYEQYF. CDR3 nucleotide sequence: TGTGCCAGCAGCTTAAGGATTTCGTACGAGCAGTACTTC.

The V call is TRBV5-1, the J call TRBJ1-2, with 8 positions matching TRBD1. Per germline, CDR1 SGHRS and CDR2 YFSETQ. The CDR3 loop spans 14 amino acids. V shed 4 bases and J 3 bases; nucleotides not matched to a gene: 5. The CDR3, as DNA: TGCGCCAGCAGCCCCTACAGGGGGTACTATGGCTACACCTTC. The encoded protein is CASSPYRGYYGYTF.

This chain joins TRBV27 and TRBJ2-3, with D perhaps TRBD2 (5 bases). CDR1 is MNHEY, CDR2 SMNVEV, per germline (reference sequence). V was clipped by 5 bases and J by 7 bases, with 10 bases between them. The CDR3 is 12 residues long. This CDR3 is CASSPRENTQYF. CDR3 bases: TGTGCCAGCAGTCCGAGGGAAAATACGCAGTATTTT.

The CDR3 nucleotides are TGTGCCAGCAGTTTACACCAGGGGGTTAGCACAGATACGCAGTATTTT. Its protein product is CASSLHQGVSTDTQYF. This rearrangement joins TRBV27 to TRBJ2-3, with 7 positions matching TRBD1. With 2 bases clipped from V and 0 bases from J, the junction kept 5 bases outside the gene matches. Looked up from germline, CDR1 is MNHEY and CDR2 is SMNVEV (reference sequence). This CDR3 is 16 amino acids long.

The CDR3 region has the DNA TGCAGCGTTGTGGGGGGAGGACTAGCGGGAAAGAGCTCCTACGAGCAGTACTTC. Its translation is CSVVGGGLAGKSSYEQYF. The chain employs TRBV29-1 and TRBJ2-7; 12 bases line up with TRBD2. The CDR3 totals 18 residues. Trimming at V came to 4 bases and at J to 0 bases, leaving 13 bases not matched to a gene. Germline CDR1 reads SQVTM; CDR2 reads ANQGSEA.

V and J are TRBV20-1 and TRBJ1-1, with D tentatively TRBD1 (6 bases). V was trimmed by 6 bases and J by 6 bases, leaving 11 bases between them. The CDR3 consists of 11 residues. CDR1 and CDR2 (germline): DFQATT, SNEGSKA (reference sequence). The CDR3, as DNA: TGCAGTGCCTGGGACACCCCTGAAGCTTTCTTT. It codes for CSAWDTPEAFF.

The gene calls are TRBV7-6 and TRBJ2-1; D is unresolved. Trimming shortened V by 1 base and J by 8 bases, and 18 bases separated the two germline ends. Germline loops: CDR1 SGHVS, CDR2 FNYEAQ. This CDR3 region has 16 residues. The CDR3 protein is CASSLVPSDRMDEQFF. In DNA, the CDR3 is TGTGCCAGCAGCTTAGTTCCCTCGGACCGAATGGATGAGCAGTTCTTC.

This chain uses TRBV6-5 with TRBJ2-2, with unresolved D. The V and J ends lost 4 bases and 8 bases respectively, with 8 bases between them. Germline V gene lookup returns CDR1 MNHEY and CDR2 SVGAGI. There are 12 residues in the CDR3. The CDR3 DNA reads as TGTGCCAGCAGTTCCCGAGCGGGGGAGCTGTTTTTT. Translated: CASSSRAGELFF.

The V and J genes are TRBV27 and TRBJ1-1; D uncertain. Trimming left V 8 bases short and J 7 bases short, with 14 bases between. This CDR3 is 12 amino acids long. Looked up from germline, CDR1 is MNHEY and CDR2 is SMNVEV (reference sequence). CDR3 region: CASLSPGSEAFF. For the CDR3, the DNA is TGTGCCAGCCTTTCCCCCGGAAGTGAAGCTTTCTTT.